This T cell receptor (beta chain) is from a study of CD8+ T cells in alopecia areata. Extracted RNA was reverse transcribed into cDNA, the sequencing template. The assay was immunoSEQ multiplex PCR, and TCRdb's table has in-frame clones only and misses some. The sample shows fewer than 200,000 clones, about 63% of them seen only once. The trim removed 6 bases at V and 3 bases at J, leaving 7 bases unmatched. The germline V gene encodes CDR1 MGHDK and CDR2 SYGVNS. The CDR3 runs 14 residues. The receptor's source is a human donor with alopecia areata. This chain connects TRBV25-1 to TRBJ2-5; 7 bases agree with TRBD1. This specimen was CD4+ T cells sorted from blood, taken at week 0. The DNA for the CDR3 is TGTGCCAGCAGACCCACAACAGGGGAAGAGACCCAGTACTTC. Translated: CASRPTTGEETQYF.